This T cell receptor beta chain originates from a study of Graves' ophthalmopathy and Graves' hyperthyroidism (dated by TCRdb to 2017 to 2018). Study-wide context: Peripheral blood was collected at initial diagnosis, prior to any treatment. In total, some 130 blood samples were TCR-sequenced: approximately 42 ophthalmopathy, some 75 hyperthyroidism and about 17 hyperthyroidism-to-ophthalmopathy patients. TCR beta repertoire signatures were used to distinguish Graves' ophthalmopathy from Graves' hyperthyroidism and to predict progression to ophthalmopathy. To explore V-J signatures that separate ophthalmopathy from hyperthyroidism, a discovery set of fewer than 110 patients was enrolled, consisting of about 45 with ophthalmopathy and 55 to 65 with stable hyperthyroidism. An independent validation cohort was composed of around 19 hyperthyroidism patients and over 15 patients who later progressed from hyperthyroidism to ophthalmopathy. Following sample collection, hyperthyroidism patients were given methimazole at a starting dose of 30 mg daily, and ophthalmopathy patients were given high-dose intravenous methylprednisolone. In more than 5 hyperthyroidism patients, the T-cell repertoire of thyroid tissue was compared with the T-cell repertoire of blood.

Ophthalmopathy patients were characterized by moderately to severely active disease, a Clinical Activity Score of at least 3, a NOSPECS grade of at least 4, and a disease duration under 3 months. Patients with other autoimmune diseases, uncontrolled infections, pregnancy or lactation were excluded. Diagnosis relied on clinical symptoms, serum thyroxine, TRAb, thyroid ultrasound and orbital computed tomography. Using Ficoll-Paque density gradient centrifugation, PBMCs were isolated from 10 ml of fresh peripheral blood. Total RNA was extracted using Trizol reagent, and RNA quality was checked on an Agilent 2100 Bioanalyzer. The CDR3 sequence holds 13 residues, the cysteine and phenylalanine included. Of the read, only the CDR3 DNA is kept; its 39 bases are in frame from base 1. The junction shows trimming of 9 bases on V and 0 bases on J, plus 8 bases between the germline ends. Based on the germline V gene, the CDR1 and CDR2 sequences are MGHDK and SYGVNS.

This clonotype was recorded at least ten times. Its recognized antigen is unknown. The record has no base qualities; no much larger clone is one base away. For repertoire sequencing, TCR beta CDR3 regions were amplified from RNA transcripts. The first round of RT-PCR was done with HTBI primers and the Qiagen OneStep RT-PCR kit, and was followed by a second round of multiplex PCR, then size selection and purification. Sequencing of the libraries was carried out on an Illumina HiSeq2000 in paired-end mode with 100 bp reads. The paper's data handling went like this. SOAPnuke was used to process the reads, throwing out any read that had adapters, had uncalled bases, had a mean Phred below 15, or lacked an exact constant-primer or identifier match. COPE v1.2.5 was used to merge the high-quality paired reads. Unique nucleotide sequences were defined as clonotypes and aligned to IMGT TRB V, D and J references using MiTCR v1.1. The analysis was limited to V-J combinations with a frequency above 0.0001, which together covered approximately 99% of the repertoires. For each V-J combination, a TCR clonal expansion and chaos score was defined as F50 clonal expansion divided by the chaos observed in the TCRdist matrix. Welch's t-statistics and random forest were used to narrow the features down to more than 10 V-J combinations, which were then fed into a naive Bayes classifier. The Morisita-Horn index was used to measure how similar the thyroid and blood repertoires were. TCRdb passed the public sequencing reads through fastp at Q25 and MiXCR, retaining productive beta sequences. Every entry covers one CDR3 protein and lists the most common genes and DNA from its rows. The V and J calls were not made by the authors but by TCRdb's processing. This sample has about 740,000 distinct CDR3 sequences in its table, and roughly two fifths of those were observed once. Of the sample, 44% is held by the ten largest clones.

Findings and caveats that apply to the study as a whole: Most expanded thyroid clonotypes with a frequency above 0.001 also appeared in blood, which suggests that blood repertoires may reflect the immune response in the thyroid. The 13-signature model separated ophthalmopathy from stable hyperthyroidism with roughly 88% sensitivity and less than 83% specificity in cross-validation, and 80%/75% in the test set. In validation, the model predicted ophthalmopathy progression with over 60% sensitivity and about 73% specificity; about a dozen predicted patients were CT-confirmed with GO in a median of around 6.5 months. Sample size was not predetermined statistically, and investigators were not blinded to group allocation.

The sequence joins TRBV25-1 to TRBJ2-2; possibly the D gene is TRBD1, per 6 matching bases. The clonotype comes from an adult man with Graves' ophthalmopathy. Sequencing used peripheral blood. The DNA sequence is TGTGCCAGTGGGACACCGAACACCGGGGAGCTGTTTTTT. This gives the protein CASGTPNTGELFF.